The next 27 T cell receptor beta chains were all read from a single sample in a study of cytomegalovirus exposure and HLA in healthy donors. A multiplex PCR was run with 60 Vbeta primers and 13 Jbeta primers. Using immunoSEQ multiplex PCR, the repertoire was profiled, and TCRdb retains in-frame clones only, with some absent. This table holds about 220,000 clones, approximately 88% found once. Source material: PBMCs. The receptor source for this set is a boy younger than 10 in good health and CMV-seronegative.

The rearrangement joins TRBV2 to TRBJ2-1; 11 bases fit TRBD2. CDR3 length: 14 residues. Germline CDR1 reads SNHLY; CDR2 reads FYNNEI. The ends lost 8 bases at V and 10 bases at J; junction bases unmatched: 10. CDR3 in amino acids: CASVLLAGVGEQFF. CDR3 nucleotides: TGTGCCAGCGTCTTACTAGCGGGAGTCGGGGAGCAGTTCTTC.

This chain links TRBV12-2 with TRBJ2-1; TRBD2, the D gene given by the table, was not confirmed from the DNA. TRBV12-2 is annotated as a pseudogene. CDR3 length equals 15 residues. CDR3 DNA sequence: TGTGCAAGTCGCCCGACTACTCCCCCCGGCAATGAGCAGTTCTTC. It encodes CASRPTTPPGNEQFF.

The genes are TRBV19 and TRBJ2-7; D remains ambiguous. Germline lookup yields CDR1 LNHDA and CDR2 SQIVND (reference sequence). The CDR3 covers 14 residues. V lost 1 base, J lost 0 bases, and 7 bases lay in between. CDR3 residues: CASSIVPSSYEQYF. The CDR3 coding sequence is TGTGCCAGTAGTATAGTACCGAGCTCCTACGAGCAGTACTTC. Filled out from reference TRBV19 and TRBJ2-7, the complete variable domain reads DGGITQSPKYLFRKEGQNVTLSCEQNLNHDAMYWYRQDPGQGLRLIYYSQIVNDFQKGDIAEGYSVSREKKESFPLTVTSAQKNPTAFYLCASSIVPSSYEQYFGPGTRLTVT.

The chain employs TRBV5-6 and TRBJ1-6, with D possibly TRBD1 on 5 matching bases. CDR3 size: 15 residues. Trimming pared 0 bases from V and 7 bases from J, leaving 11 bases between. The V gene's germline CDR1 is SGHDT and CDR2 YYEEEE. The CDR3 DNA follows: TGTGCCAGCAGCTTGGTAGGGGTTGGAAATTCACCCCTCCACTTT. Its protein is CASSLVGVGNSPLHF.

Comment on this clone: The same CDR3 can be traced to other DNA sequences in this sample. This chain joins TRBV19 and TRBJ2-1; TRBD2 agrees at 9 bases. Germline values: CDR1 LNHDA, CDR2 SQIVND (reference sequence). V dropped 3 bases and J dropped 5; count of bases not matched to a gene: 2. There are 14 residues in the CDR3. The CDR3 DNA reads TGTGCCAGTAGTATCCTAGCGGGGAACAATGAGCAGTTCTTC. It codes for CASSILAGNNEQFF.

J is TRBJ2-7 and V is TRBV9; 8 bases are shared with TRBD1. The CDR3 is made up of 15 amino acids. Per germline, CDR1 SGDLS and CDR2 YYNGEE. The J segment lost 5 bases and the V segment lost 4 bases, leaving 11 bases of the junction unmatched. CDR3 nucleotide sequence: TGTGCCAGCAGCCGTGGACAGGGAGACGCGGACGAGCAGTACTTC. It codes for CASSRGQGDADEQYF.

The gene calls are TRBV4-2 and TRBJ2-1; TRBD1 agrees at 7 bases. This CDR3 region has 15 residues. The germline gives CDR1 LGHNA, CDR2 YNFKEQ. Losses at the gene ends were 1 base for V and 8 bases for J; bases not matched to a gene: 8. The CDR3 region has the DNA TGTGCCAGCAGCCAAGTAGAGACAGGGAGCGATGAGCAGTTCTTC. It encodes CASSQVETGSDEQFF.

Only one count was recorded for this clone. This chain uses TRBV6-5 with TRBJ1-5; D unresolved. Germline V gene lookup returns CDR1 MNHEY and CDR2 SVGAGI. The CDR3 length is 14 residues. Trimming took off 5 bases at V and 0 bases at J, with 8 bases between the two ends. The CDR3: CASSTRPSNQPQHF. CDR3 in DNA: TGTGCCAGCAGTACGCGGCCTAGCAATCAGCCCCAGCATTTT.

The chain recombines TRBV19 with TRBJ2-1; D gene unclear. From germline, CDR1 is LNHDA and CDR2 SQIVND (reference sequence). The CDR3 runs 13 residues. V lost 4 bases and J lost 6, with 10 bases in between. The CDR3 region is CASSTDFSNEQFF. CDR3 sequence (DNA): TGTGCCAGTAGTACCGACTTTAGCAATGAGCAGTTCTTC.

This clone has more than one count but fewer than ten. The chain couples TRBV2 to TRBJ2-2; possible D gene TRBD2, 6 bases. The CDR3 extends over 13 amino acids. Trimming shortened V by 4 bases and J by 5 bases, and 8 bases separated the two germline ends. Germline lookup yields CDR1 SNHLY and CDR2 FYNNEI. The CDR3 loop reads CASSGEVTGELFF. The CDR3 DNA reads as TGTGCCAGCAGTGGGGAGGTGACCGGGGAGCTGTTTTTT. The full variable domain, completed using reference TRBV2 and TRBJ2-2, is EPEVTQTPSHQVTQMGQEVILRCVPISNHLYFYWYRQILGQKVEFLVSFYNNEISEKSEIFDDQFSVERPDGSNFTLKIRSTKLEDSAMYFCASSGEVTGELFFGEGSRLTVL.

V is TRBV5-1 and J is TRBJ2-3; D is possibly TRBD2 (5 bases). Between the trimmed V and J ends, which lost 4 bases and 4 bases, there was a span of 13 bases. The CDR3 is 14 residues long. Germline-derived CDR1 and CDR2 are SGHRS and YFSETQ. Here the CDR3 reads CASSPGRGPDTQYF. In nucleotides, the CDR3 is TGCGCCAGCAGCCCTGGGCGAGGGCCAGATACGCAGTATTTT. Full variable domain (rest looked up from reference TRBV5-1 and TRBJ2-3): KAGVTQTPRYLIKTRGQQVTLSCSPISGHRSVSWYQQTPGQGLQFLFEYFSETQRNKGNFPGRFSGRQFSNSRSEMNVSTLELGDSALYLCASSPGRGPDTQYFGPGTRLTVL.

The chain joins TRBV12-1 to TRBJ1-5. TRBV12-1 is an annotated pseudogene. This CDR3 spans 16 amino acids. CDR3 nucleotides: TGTGCCAGCAGCCTCTGGGACTTCAAGGCAGGGCAGCCCCAGCATTTT. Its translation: CASSLWDFKAGQPQHF.

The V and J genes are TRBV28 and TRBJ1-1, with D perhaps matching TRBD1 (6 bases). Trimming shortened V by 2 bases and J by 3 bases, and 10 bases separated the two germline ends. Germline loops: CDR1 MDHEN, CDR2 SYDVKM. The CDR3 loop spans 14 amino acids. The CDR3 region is CASSLRGAYTEAFF. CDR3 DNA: TGTGCCAGCAGTTTACGGGGGGCTTACACTGAAGCTTTCTTT.

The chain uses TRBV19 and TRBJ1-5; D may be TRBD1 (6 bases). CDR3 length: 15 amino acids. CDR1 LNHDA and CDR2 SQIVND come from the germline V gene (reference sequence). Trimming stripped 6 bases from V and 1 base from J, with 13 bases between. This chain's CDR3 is CASREQGVSNQPQHF. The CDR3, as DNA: TGTGCCAGTAGGGAACAGGGTGTAAGCAATCAGCCCCAGCATTTT.

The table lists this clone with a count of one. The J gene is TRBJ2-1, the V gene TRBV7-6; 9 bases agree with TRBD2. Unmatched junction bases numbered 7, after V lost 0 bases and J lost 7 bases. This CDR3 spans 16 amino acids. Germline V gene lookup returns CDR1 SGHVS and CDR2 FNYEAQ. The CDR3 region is CASSLAGASGVNEQFF. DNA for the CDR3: TGTGCCAGCAGCTTAGCGGGGGCTAGCGGGGTTAATGAGCAGTTCTTC.

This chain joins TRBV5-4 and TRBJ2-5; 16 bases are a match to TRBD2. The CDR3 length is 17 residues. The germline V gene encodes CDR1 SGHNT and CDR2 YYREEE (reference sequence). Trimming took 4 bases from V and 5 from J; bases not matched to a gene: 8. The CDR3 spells CASSHPGLAGGPETQYF. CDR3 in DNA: TGTGCCAGCAGCCATCCGGGACTAGCGGGGGGGCCGGAGACCCAGTACTTC.

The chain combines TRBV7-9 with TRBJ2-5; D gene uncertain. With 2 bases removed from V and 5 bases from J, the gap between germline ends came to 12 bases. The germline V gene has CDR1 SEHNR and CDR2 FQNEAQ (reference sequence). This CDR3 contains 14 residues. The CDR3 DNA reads TGTGCCAGCAGCTTAACGTGGGCGTGGGAGACCCAGTACTTC. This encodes CASSLTWAWETQYF.

CDR3 sequence reads: CASSVAVRGGDSGYTF. In DNA, the CDR3 is TGTGCCAGCAGCGTAGCGGTTCGGGGGGGCGACTCTGGCTACACCTTC. The chain employs TRBV9 and TRBJ1-2; TRBD1 is a possible D gene (6 bases). The V end was cut by 0 bases, the J end by 7 bases, with 19 bases between. Germline lookup yields CDR1 SGDLS and CDR2 YYNGEE. The CDR3 runs 16 residues. Full variable domain (missing parts from reference TRBV9 and TRBJ1-2): DSGVTQTPKHLITATGQRVTLRCSPRSGDLSVYWYQQSLDQGLQFLIQYYNGEERAKGNILERFSAQQFPDLHSELNLSSLELGDSALYFCASSVAVRGGDSGYTFGSGTRLTVV.

The CDR3 DNA reads as TGTGCCAGTAGTCAGGGGGCGGGAGAGCAGTACTTC. It specifies CASSQGAGEQYF. J is TRBJ2-7 and V is TRBV19, with 8 bases identical to TRBD1. The CDR3 contains 12 residues. Trimming removed 5 bases from V and 7 bases from J; junction bases left unmatched: 4. Germline CDR1 and CDR2: LNHDA and SQIVND (reference sequence).

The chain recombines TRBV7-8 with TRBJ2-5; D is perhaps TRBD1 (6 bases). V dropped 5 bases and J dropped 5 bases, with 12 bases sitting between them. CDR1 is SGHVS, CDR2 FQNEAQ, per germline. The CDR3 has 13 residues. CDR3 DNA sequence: TGTGCCAGCAGCACAACAGGGTCGGAGACCCAGTACTTC. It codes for CASSTTGSETQYF.

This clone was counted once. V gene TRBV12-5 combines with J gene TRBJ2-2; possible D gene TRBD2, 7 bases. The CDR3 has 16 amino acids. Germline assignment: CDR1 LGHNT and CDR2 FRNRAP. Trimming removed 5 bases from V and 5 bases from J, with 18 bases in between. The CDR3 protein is CASGPAGARLTGELFF. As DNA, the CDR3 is TGTGCTAGTGGTCCTGCGGGGGCGAGGTTAACCGGGGAGCTGTTTTTT.

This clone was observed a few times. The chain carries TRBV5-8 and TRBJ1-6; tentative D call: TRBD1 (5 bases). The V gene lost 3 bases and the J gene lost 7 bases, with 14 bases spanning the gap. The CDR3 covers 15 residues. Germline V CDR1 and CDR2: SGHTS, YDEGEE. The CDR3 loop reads CASSWREGLNSPLHF. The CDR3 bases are TGTGCCAGCAGCTGGAGGGAGGGGCTCAATTCACCCCTCCACTTT.

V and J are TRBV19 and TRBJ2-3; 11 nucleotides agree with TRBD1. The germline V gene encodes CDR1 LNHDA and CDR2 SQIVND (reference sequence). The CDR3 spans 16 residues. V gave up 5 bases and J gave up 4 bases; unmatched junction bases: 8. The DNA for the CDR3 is TGTGCCAGTAGTCTTCGGACAGGGGGCATGTCAGATACGCAGTATTTT. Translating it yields CASSLRTGGMSDTQYF.

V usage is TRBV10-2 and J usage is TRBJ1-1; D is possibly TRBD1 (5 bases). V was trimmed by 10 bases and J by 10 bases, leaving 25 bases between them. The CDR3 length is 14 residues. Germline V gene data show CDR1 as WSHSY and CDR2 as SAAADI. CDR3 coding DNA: TGCGCCACCCGGTATGGGGCTGATTCTGCCGGAGCTTTCTTT. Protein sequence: CATRYGADSAGAFF.

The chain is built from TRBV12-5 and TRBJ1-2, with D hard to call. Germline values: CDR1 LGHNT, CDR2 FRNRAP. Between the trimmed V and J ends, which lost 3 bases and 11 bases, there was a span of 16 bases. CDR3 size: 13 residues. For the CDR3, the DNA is TGTGCTAGTGGTTTTATGACACCGGTGTCGTACACCTTC. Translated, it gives CASGFMTPVSYTF.

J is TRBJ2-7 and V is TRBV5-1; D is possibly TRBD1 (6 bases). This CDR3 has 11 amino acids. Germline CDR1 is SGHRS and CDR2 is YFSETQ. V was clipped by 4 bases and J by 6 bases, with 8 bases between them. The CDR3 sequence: CASSVTGEQYF. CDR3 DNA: TGCGCCAGCAGCGTGACAGGCGAGCAGTACTTC.

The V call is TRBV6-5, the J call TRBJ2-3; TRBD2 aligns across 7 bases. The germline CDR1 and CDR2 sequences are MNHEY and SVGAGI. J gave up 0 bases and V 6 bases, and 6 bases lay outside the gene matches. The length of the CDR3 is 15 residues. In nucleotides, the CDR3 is TGTGCCAGCAGCCGGGACTACCCGAGCACAGATACGCAGTATTTT. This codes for CASSRDYPSTDTQYF.